This T cell receptor (beta chain) is from a study of molecular identifiers for immune sequencing clone quantification. Study background: Four of five splits of RNA from 20,000 or 100,000 naive CD8 cells were sequenced in replicates.

V was trimmed by 8 bases and J by 4 bases, leaving 15 bases between them. Germline V gene data show CDR1 as SGHDT and CDR2 as YYEEEE. The CDR3 sequence is 13 residues long. Previously described methods and listed TCR primers were used for bulk TCR libraries. TCRdb re-called the PCR reads through MiXCR, storing one row per CDR3 protein. This sample yields fewer than 100,000 distinct CDR3 sequences, of which 20% to 25% are seen a single time; 1.1% belongs to the top ten. This clonotype appeared many times. The receptor's source is a human donor in good health. Some libraries in this study had Jurkat cell RNA spiked in. The material sequenced was naive CD8+ T cells from blood, with Jurkat cell RNA spiked in. Subset indicated: FACS-sorted CD8+CD4-CCR7+CD45RA+ naive T cells. The chain is built from TRBV5-6 and TRBJ1-1; D is undetermined. CDR3 loop: CASVRWESTEAFF. CDR3 sequence (DNA): TGTGCCAGTGTTAGGTGGGAATCCACTGAAGCTTTCTTT.